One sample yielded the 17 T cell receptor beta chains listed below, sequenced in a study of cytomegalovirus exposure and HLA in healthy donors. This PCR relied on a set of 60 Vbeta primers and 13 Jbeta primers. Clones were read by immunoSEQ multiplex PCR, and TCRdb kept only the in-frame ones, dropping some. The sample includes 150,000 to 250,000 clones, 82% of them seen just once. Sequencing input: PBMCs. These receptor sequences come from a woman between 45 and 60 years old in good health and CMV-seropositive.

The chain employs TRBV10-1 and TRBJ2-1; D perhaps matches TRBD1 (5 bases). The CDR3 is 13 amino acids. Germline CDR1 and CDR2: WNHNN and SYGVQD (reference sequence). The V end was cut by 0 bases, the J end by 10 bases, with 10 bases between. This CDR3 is CASSESTWGEQFF. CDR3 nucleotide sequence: TGCGCCAGCAGTGAGTCGACGTGGGGCGAGCAGTTCTTC.

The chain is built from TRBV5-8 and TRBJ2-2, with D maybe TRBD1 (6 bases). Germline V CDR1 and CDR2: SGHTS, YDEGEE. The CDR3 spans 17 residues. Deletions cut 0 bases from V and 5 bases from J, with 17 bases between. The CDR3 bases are TGTGCCAGCAGCTTGGCCGGGCACCAGACAGGTACCGGGGAGCTGTTTTTT. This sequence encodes CASSLAGHQTGTGELFF.

In DNA, the CDR3 is TGTGCCAGCAACTCCCCGGGGGGCACTAACTATGGCTACACCTTC. Its protein is CASNSPGGTNYGYTF. V gene TRBV28 combines with J gene TRBJ1-2; D is perhaps TRBD1 (6 bases). The V end was cut by 7 bases, the J end by 0 bases, with 15 bases between. The CDR3 is 15 residues long. CDR1 and CDR2 (germline): MDHEN, SYDVKM.

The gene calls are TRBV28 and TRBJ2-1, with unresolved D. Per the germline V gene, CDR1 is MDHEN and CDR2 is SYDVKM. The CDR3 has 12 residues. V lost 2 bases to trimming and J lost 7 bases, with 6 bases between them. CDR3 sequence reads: CASSLGQNEQFF. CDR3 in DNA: TGTGCCAGCAGTTTAGGGCAAAATGAGCAGTTCTTC.

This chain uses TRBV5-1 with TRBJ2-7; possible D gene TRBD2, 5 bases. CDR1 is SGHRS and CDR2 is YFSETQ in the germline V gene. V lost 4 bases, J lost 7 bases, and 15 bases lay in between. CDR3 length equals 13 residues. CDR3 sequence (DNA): TGCGCCAGCAGCCCTCACGGCGGGTTGGAGCAGTACTTC. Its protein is CASSPHGGLEQYF.

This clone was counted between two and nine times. Here the CDR3 DNA reads TGTGCCAGCAGTCTTATAGTGGGGGGGGCCGGGGAGCTGTTTTTT. This encodes CASSLIVGGAGELFF. The chain couples TRBV28 to TRBJ2-2, with 7 bases matching TRBD2. Germline V gives CDR1 MDHEN, CDR2 SYDVKM. The CDR3 has 15 amino acids. With 5 bases clipped from V and 6 bases from J, the junction kept 9 bases outside the gene matches.

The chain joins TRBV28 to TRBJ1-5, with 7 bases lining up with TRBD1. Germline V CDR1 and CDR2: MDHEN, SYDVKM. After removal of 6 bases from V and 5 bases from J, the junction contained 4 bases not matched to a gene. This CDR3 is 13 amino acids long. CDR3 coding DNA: TGTGCCAGCAGCAGAGACAGGGATCAGCCCCAGCATTTT. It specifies CASSRDRDQPQHF.

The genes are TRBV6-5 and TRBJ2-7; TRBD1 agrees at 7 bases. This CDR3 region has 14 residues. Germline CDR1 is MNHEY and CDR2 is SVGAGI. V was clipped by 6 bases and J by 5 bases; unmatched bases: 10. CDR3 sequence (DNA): TGTGCCAGCAGCCCAACGACAGGGCACCACGAGCAGTACTTC. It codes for CASSPTTGHHEQYF.

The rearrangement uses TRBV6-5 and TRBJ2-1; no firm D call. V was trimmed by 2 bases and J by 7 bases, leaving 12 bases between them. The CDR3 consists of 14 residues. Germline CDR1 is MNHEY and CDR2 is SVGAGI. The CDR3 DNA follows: TGTGCCAGCAGTTACGGAAGTAGCCGGAATGAGCAGTTCTTC. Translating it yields CASSYGSSRNEQFF.

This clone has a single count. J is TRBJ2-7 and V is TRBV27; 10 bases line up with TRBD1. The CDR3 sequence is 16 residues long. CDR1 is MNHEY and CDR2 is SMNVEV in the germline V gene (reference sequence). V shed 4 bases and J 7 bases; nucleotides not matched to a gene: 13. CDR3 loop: CASSSSMDRGVSEQYF. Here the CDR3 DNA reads TGTGCCAGCAGTTCCTCAATGGACAGGGGGGTGAGTGAGCAGTACTTC.

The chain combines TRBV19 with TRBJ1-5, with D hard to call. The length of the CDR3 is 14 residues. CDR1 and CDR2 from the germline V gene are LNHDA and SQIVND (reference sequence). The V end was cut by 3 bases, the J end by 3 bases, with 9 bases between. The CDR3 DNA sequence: TGTGCCAGTAGTATCGTGGCTCTCAATCAGCCCCAGCATTTT. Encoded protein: CASSIVALNQPQHF.

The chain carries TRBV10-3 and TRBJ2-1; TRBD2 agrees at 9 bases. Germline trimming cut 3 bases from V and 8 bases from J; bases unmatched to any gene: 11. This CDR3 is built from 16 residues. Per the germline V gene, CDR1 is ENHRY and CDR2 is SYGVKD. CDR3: CAISDSSGRVRDEQFF. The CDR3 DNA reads TGTGCCATCAGTGATAGTAGCGGGAGAGTCCGGGATGAGCAGTTCTTC.

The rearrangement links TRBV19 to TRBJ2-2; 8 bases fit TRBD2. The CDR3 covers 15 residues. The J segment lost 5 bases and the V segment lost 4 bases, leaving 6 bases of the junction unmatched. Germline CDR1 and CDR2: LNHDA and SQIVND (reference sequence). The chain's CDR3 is CASSTPGLVTGELFF. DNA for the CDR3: TGTGCCAGTAGTACCCCGGGACTAGTTACCGGGGAGCTGTTTTTT. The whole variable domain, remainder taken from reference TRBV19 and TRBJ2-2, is DGGITQSPKYLFRKEGQNVTLSCEQNLNHDAMYWYRQDPGQGLRLIYYSQIVNDFQKGDIAEGYSVSREKKESFPLTVTSAQKNPTAFYLCASSTPGLVTGELFFGEGSRLTVL.

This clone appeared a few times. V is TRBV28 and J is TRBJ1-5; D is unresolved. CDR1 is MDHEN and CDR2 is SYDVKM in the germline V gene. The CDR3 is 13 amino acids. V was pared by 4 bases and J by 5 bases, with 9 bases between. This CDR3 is CASSSSLYQPQHF. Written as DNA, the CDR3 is TGTGCCAGCAGTTCCTCTTTATATCAGCCCCAGCATTTT.

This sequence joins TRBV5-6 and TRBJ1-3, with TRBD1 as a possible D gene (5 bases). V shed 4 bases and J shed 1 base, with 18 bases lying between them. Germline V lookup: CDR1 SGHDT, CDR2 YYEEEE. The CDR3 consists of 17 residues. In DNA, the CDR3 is TGTGCCAGCAGCCAGCGGGGACGGACTTTTTCTGGAAACACCATATATTTT. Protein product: CASSQRGRTFSGNTIYF.

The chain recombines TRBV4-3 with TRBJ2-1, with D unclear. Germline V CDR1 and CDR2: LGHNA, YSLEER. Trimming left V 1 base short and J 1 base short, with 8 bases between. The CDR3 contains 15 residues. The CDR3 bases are TGCGCCAGCAGCCAAGTGGCAGAATCCTACAATGAGCAGTTCTTC. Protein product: CASSQVAESYNEQFF.

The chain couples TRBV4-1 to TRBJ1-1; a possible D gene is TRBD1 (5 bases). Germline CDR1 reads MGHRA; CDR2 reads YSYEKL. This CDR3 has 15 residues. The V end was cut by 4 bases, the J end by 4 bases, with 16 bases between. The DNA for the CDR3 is TGCGCCAGCAGCCGGCCGAGGGCGGGGGGCACTGAAGCTTTCTTT. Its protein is CASSRPRAGGTEAFF.